Below are 17 T cell receptor beta chains sequenced from a single sample in a study of identical twins. TCRdb recomputed calls from the 5' RACE reads with MiXCR, one row per CDR3 protein. The sample consists of roughly 490,000 distinct CDR3 sequences, about 13% of them appearing once. These data were also filed under a second study, of yellow fever vaccine responses in identical twins.

The sequencing sample was made of CD4+ T cells sorted from blood. Every receptor here comes from a woman under 30 in good health.

This clonotype appeared many times. The chain uses TRBV12-3 or TRBV12-4 and TRBJ2-7; no clear D. The CDR3 totals 11 residues. Trimming removed 5 bases at V and 6 bases at J, with 8 bases between. Here the CDR3 DNA reads TGTGCCAGCAGTCGTTCACTCGAGCAGTACTTC. Translated, it gives CASSRSLEQYF.

This chain joins TRBV20-1 and TRBJ2-2, with D perhaps being TRBD1 or TRBD2 (6 bases each). This CDR3 has 14 residues. Germline CDR1 reads DFQATT; CDR2 reads SNEGSKA (reference sequence). Trimming pared 4 bases from V and 3 bases from J, leaving 12 bases between. The CDR3 loop reads CSANGGVYTGELFF. The DNA for the CDR3 is TGCAGTGCTAACGGGGGCGTTTACACCGGGGAGCTGTTTTTT.

A note on this clonotype: Being one base from a much bigger clone, this may be a read error. The V gene is TRBV7-9, the J gene TRBJ2-3, with 7 nucleotides matching TRBD1. Germline loops: CDR1 SEHNR, CDR2 FQNEAQ (reference sequence). The CDR3 loop spans 15 amino acids. With V trimmed by 3 bases and J by 0 bases, 3 bases remained unmatched. The CDR3 region is CASSFGQASTDTQYF. The CDR3, as DNA: TGTGCCAGCAGCTTCGGACAGGCTAGCACAGATACGCAGTATTTT.

This clonotype was counted between two and nine times. The chain employs TRBV2 and TRBJ1-4, with a weak D call TRBD1 (5 bases). The CDR3 spans 13 residues. From germline, CDR1 is SNHLY and CDR2 FYNNEI. Trimming cost V 7 bases and J 6 bases, with 12 bases left between them. Here the CDR3 reads CASTVRRDEKLFF. The CDR3 coding sequence is TGTGCCAGCACCGTCCGCAGGGATGAAAAACTGTTTTTT.

The V gene is TRBV11-1, the J gene TRBJ2-3, with 11 bases fitting TRBD2. The CDR3 contains 19 residues. Trimming at V came to 2 bases and at J to 2 bases, leaving 12 bases not matched to a gene. Germline assignment: CDR1 SGHAT and CDR2 FQDESV (reference sequence). CDR3 sequence: CASSLTLGLAASYTDTQYF. CDR3 sequence (DNA): TGTGCCAGCAGCTTAACGTTGGGACTAGCGGCATCTTACACAGATACGCAGTATTTT.

The chain has TRBV2 and TRBJ2-5; 12 nucleotides agree with TRBD2. J lost 5 bases, V lost 1 base, and 8 bases had no gene match. The CDR3 is 17 residues long. CDR1 SNHLY and CDR2 FYNNEI come from the germline V gene. The CDR3: CASSEVILAGGMETQYF. In DNA, the CDR3 is TGTGCCAGCAGTGAAGTTATCCTAGCGGGAGGGATGGAGACCCAGTACTTC.

The gene calls are TRBV9 and TRBJ2-7; 9 bases match TRBD2. Trimming at V came to 0 bases and at J to 6 bases, leaving 4 bases not matched to a gene. The CDR3 covers 14 residues. The germline CDR1 and CDR2 sequences are SGDLS and YYNGEE. CDR3 protein: CASSVVAGDVEQYF. The DNA of the CDR3 is TGTGCCAGCAGCGTAGTAGCGGGGGACGTCGAGCAGTACTTC. The full variable domain, in which reference TRBV9 and TRBJ2-7 provide the parts outside the CDR3, is DSGVTQTPKHLITATGQRVTLRCSPRSGDLSVYWYQQSLDQGLQFLIQYYNGEERAKGNILERFSAQQFPDLHSELNLSSLELGDSALYFCASSVVAGDVEQYFGPGTRLTVT.

This chain connects TRBV20-1 to TRBJ2-5; 9 bases match TRBD2. Germline CDR1 DFQATT, CDR2 SNEGSKA (reference sequence). The CDR3 runs to 17 residues. The ends lost 5 bases at V and 5 bases at J; junction bases unmatched: 18. CDR3 DNA sequence: TGCAGTGCTCTTATCCTGACTAGCGGTCCCGTAAAGGAGACCCAGTACTTC. Residues: CSALILTSGPVKETQYF.

The table lists this clonotype with a few counts. The V gene is TRBV6-2 or TRBV6-3, the J gene TRBJ2-7; D is uncertain. The CDR3 loop spans 16 amino acids. Trimming removed 2 bases from V and 1 base from J, with 15 bases in between. Germline values: CDR1 MNHEY, CDR2 SVGEGT. The chain's CDR3 is CASSYRPDRLSYEQYF. The CDR3 nucleotides are TGTGCCAGCAGTTACCGGCCGGACCGCCTATCCTACGAGCAGTACTTC.

This clonotype was detected many times. V usage is TRBV20-1 and J usage is TRBJ2-5; D is uncertain. This CDR3 region has 10 residues. The V and J ends lost 6 bases and 0 bases respectively, with 2 bases between them. CDR1 and CDR2 from the germline V gene are DFQATT and SNEGSKA (reference sequence). Here the CDR3 DNA reads TGCAGTGCGTACCAAGAGACCCAGTACTTC. Its translation: CSAYQETQYF.

The chain is built from TRBV7-9 and TRBJ2-7; D remains ambiguous. The CDR3 loop spans 15 amino acids. Germline values: CDR1 SEHNR, CDR2 FQNEAQ (reference sequence). Trimming removed 1 base from V and 0 bases from J, with 10 bases in between. The CDR3 region is CASSLGPWGSYEQYF. The CDR3 DNA is TGTGCCAGCAGCTTAGGACCTTGGGGCTCCTACGAGCAGTACTTC.

Written as DNA, the CDR3 is TGTGCCAGCAGTTTCCCCCCCGTGGCGTTCCCCTACGAGCAGTACTTC. Protein: CASSFPPVAFPYEQYF. The chain uses TRBV6-2 or TRBV6-3 and TRBJ2-7; D call uncertain. This CDR3 has 16 amino acids. The germline CDR1 and CDR2 sequences are MNHEY and SVGEGT. V was trimmed by 4 bases and J by 2 bases, leaving 18 bases between them.

This clonotype came up many times. This rearrangement joins TRBV12-3 or TRBV12-4 to TRBJ1-5; 10 bases map to TRBD1. CDR3 length: 14 amino acids. With 6 bases clipped from V and 2 bases from J, the junction kept 1 base outside the gene matches. CDR3 protein: CASRGTGGNQPQHF. The CDR3 DNA is TGTGCCAGCAGGGGGACAGGGGGCAATCAGCCCCAGCATTTT.

This chain uses TRBV19 with TRBJ2-2; TRBD2 is a possible D gene (6 bases). This CDR3 has 20 amino acids. V gave up 3 bases and J gave up 7 bases, with 30 bases separating them. CDR1 is LNHDA, CDR2 SQIVND, per germline (reference sequence). The CDR3 DNA is TGTGCCAGTAGTATCCCGTCCCGACTCCCCCGGGGGAAAGAAGGCGGGGAGCTGTTTTTT. Protein sequence: CASSIPSRLPRGKEGGELFF.

This clonotype was recorded at least ten times. The CDR3 carries no conserved terminal phenylalanine or tryptophan, so it likely arises from a read error. It is unclear where the CDR3 begins or ends on the DNA, so no DNA is shown, and the CDR3 is as TCRdb lists it. The V gene is TRBV10-3, the J gene TRBJ2-3. CDR1 is ENHRY, CDR2 SYGVKD, per germline. The CDR3 has 13 amino acids, counting both end residues. The CDR3 protein is CAISEPVPAGRLV.

The rearrangement uses TRBV7-6 and TRBJ2-5; weak D call: TRBD2 (6 bases). In germline, CDR1 is SGHVS, CDR2 FNYEAQ. The CDR3 totals 15 residues. V was cut by 2 bases and J by 3 bases, with 13 bases left in between. In DNA, the CDR3 is TGTGCCAGCAGCTTATCGGTGGGGGGTAAAGAGACCCAGTACTTC. Its translation: CASSLSVGGKETQYF.

This clonotype was detected a few times. DNA of the CDR3: TGTGCCTGGAGTGCGGCGAACACTGAAGCTTTCTTT. This codes for CAWSAANTEAFF. V is TRBV30 and J is TRBJ1-1, with D uncertain. The CDR3 spans 12 residues. Trimming removed 1 base from V and 1 base from J, with 4 bases in between. Germline V gene data show CDR1 as GTSNPN and CDR2 as SVGIG (reference sequence). The full variable domain, completed using reference TRBV30 and TRBJ1-1, is SQTIHQWPATLVQPVGSPLSLECTVEGTSNPNLYWYRQAAGRGLQLLFYSVGIGQISSEVPQNLSASRPQDRQFILSSKKLLLSDSGFYLCAWSAANTEAFFGQGTRLTVV.